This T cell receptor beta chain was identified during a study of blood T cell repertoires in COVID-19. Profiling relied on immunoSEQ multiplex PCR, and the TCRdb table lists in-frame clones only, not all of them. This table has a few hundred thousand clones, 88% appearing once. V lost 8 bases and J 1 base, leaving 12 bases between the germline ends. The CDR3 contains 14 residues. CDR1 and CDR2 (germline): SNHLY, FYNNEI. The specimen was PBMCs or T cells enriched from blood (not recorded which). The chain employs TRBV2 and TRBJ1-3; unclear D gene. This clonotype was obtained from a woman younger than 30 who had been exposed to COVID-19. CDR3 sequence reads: CASGLAGSGNTIYF. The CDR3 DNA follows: TGTGCCAGCGGCCTCGCTGGTTCTGGAAACACCATATATTTT. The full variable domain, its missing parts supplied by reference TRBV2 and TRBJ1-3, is EPEVTQTPSHQVTQMGQEVILRCVPISNHLYFYWYRQILGQKVEFLVSFYNNEISEKSEIFDDQFSVERPDGSNFTLKIRSTKLEDSAMYFCASGLAGSGNTIYFGEGSWLTVV.